This T cell receptor beta chain was sequenced during a study of post-analysis software for immune sequencing data. Study as a whole: Recorded subtypes: relapsing-remitting, secondary progressive, progressive-relapsing; some patients unannotated.

This clonotype was recorded a few times. Its antigen is still unknown. Germline V CDR1 and CDR2: MNHEY, SVGEGT. The CDR3 is 14 residues long. The V segment lost 6 bases and the J segment 9 bases; nucleotides outside the gene matches: 6. Whole-study results and caveats: F measure showed strong co-clustering of same-batch samples. Those with multiple sclerosis, the patient group, showed significantly lower normalized Chao1 diversity than controls. TRBV5-6, TRBV5-1 and TRBV20-1 were among a handful of TRBV segments more frequent in patients than controls.

Researchers reported that TCR beta cDNA libraries carried unique molecular identifiers. Researchers reported 400,000 to 550,000 cDNA molecules coming from 1 to 10 million T cells. Each CDR3 protein gets one entry after TCRdb re-called the PCR reads with MiXCR. Among some 500,000 distinct CDR3 sequences, around 40% were seen once, and the ten largest hold 9% to 14%. Source material: blood. The sequence came from a girl aged 5 to 17 with multiple sclerosis. The V and J genes are TRBV6-2 or TRBV6-3 and TRBJ2-1; TRBD1 matches 12 bases. Here the CDR3 reads CASRGTGGFGEQFF. The CDR3 nucleotides read TGTGCCAGCAGAGGGACAGGGGGCTTCGGTGAGCAGTTCTTC.